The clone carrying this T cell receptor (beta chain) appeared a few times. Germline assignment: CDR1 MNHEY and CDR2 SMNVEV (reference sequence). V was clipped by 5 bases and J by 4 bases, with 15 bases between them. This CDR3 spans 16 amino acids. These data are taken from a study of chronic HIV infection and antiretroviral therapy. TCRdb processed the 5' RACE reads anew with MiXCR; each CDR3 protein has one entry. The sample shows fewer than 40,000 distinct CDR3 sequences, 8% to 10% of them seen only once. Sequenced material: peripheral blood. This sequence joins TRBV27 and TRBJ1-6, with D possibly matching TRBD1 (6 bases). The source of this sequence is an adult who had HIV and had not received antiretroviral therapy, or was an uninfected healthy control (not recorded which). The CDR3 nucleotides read TGTGCCAGCAGTCCAACTTCCACAGGGTATAATTCACCCCTCCACTTT. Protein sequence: CASSPTSTGYNSPLHF.